A single sample is the source of the 25 T cell receptor beta chains below, sequenced in a study of T-cell memory formation after mild COVID-19. TCRdb called the 5' RACE reads again in MiXCR, with one record for every CDR3 protein. The sample yields 350,000 to 450,000 distinct CDR3 sequences, roughly 24% seen once. Sequenced: PBMCs or a T cell subset sorted from them (not recorded which). These receptors were taken from an adult woman who had mild COVID-19 (a few samples of this study predate the infection). Cell type and time point are not known.

The sample holds a few counts of this clonotype. The gene calls are TRBV18 and TRBJ1-3, with D possibly matching TRBD1 (6 bases). V lost 3 bases and J lost 2, with 8 bases in between. The CDR3 is 14 amino acids. Germline V gives CDR1 KGHSH, CDR2 LQKENI. CDR3 amino acids: CASSPGATGNTIYF. CDR3 sequence (DNA): TGTGCCAGCTCACCGGGGGCAACTGGAAACACCATATATTTT.

The chain has TRBV7-9 and TRBJ2-7; 9 bases agree with TRBD2. The CDR3 contains 14 residues. Per the germline V gene, CDR1 is SEHNR and CDR2 is FQNEAQ (reference sequence). The J segment lost 3 bases and the V segment lost 5 bases, leaving 5 bases of the junction unmatched. The CDR3 sequence: CASSVSGSRYEQYF. The CDR3 DNA is TGTGCCAGCAGCGTTAGCGGGAGTCGCTACGAGCAGTACTTC.

This clonotype was counted a few times. CDR3 coding DNA: TGCAGCGTTGTGGGACAGGCGCGAGAGACCCAGTACTTC. This gives the protein CSVVGQARETQYF. This chain connects TRBV29-1 to TRBJ2-5; 8 bases are shared with TRBD1. CDR3 length: 13 residues. From germline, CDR1 is SQVTM and CDR2 ANQGSEA. J gave up 4 bases and V 4 bases, and 5 bases lay outside the gene matches.

V is TRBV3-1 and J is TRBJ1-2; weak D call: TRBD1 (5 bases). CDR1 and CDR2 (germline): LGHDT, YNNKEL (reference sequence). The CDR3 has 15 amino acids. V was cut by 0 bases and J by 5 bases, with 13 bases left in between. The CDR3 DNA reads TGTGCCAGCAGCCAAGAGGGAGGGGCCCGATATGGCTACACCTTC. This codes for CASSQEGGARYGYTF.

This clonotype was counted only a few times. This chain joins TRBV5-1 and TRBJ1-1, with 8 bases matching TRBD1. CDR1 and CDR2 from the germline V gene are SGHRS and YFSETQ. The CDR3 loop spans 15 amino acids. V shed 7 bases and J 2 bases; nucleotides not matched to a gene: 10. In nucleotides, the CDR3 is TGCGCCAGCTACGACCACAGGGGGGACAACACTGAAGCTTTCTTT. Translation gives CASYDHRGDNTEAFF.

This clonotype was seen a few times. The chain couples TRBV15 to TRBJ2-2; TRBD1 or TRBD2 may be the D gene (5 bases each). The CDR3 is made up of 17 amino acids. Trimming pared 5 bases from V and 6 bases from J, leaving 22 bases between. Germline CDR1 reads LNHNV; CDR2 reads YYDKDF (reference sequence). The CDR3 region has the DNA TGTGCCACCAGCCCAGAGGGGCCAGGGTCTGTTGCCGGGGAGCTGTTTTTT. Translating it yields CATSPEGPGSVAGELFF.

This clonotype has just a few counts. In nucleotides, the CDR3 is TGTGCTAGTGGTTTGGGAATAGTTCAGGGGAGCACAGATACGCAGTATTTT. It is translated as CASGLGIVQGSTDTQYF. V gene TRBV12-5 combines with J gene TRBJ2-3; TRBD1 might be the D (6 bases). The CDR3 covers 17 residues. Germline V gene data show CDR1 as LGHNT and CDR2 as FRNRAP. Trimming took 1 base from V and 0 from J, leaving 14 bases between them.

The chain has TRBV9 and TRBJ1-2; 9 nucleotides align to TRBD1. The CDR3 extends over 14 amino acids. CDR1 is SGDLS and CDR2 is YYNGEE in the germline V gene. The ends lost 6 bases at V and 4 bases at J; junction bases unmatched: 7. CDR3 DNA sequence: TGTGCCAGCACCAGTGGACAGGGGACCTATGGCTACACCTTC. Its translation: CASTSGQGTYGYTF.

The chain has TRBV3-1 and TRBJ2-7; perhaps TRBD1 as D (5 bases). Germline CDR1 is LGHDT and CDR2 is YNNKEL (reference sequence). The CDR3 runs to 14 residues. Between the trimmed V and J ends, which lost 2 bases and 3 bases, there was a span of 11 bases. The CDR3 sequence is CASSQFDSNYEQYF. In DNA, the CDR3 is TGTGCCAGCAGCCAATTCGACAGTAACTACGAGCAGTACTTC.

V is TRBV5-1 and J is TRBJ2-2; D might be TRBD2 (5 bases). The CDR3 has 14 amino acids. Germline V lookup: CDR1 SGHRS, CDR2 YFSETQ. V gave up 2 bases and J gave up 3 bases, with 8 bases separating them. The CDR3 loop is CASSLLGHTGELFF. The CDR3 DNA reads TGCGCCAGCAGCTTACTAGGGCACACCGGGGAGCTGTTTTTT.

This clonotype was counted a few times. The V and J genes are TRBV7-6 and TRBJ2-7; 9 positions match TRBD1. The CDR3 contains 16 residues. Germline CDR1 SGHVS, CDR2 FNYEAQ. The V and J ends lost 1 base and 3 bases, in that order; junction bases with no gene match: 7. CDR3: CASSLVGTGQVYEQYF. In nucleotides, the CDR3 is TGTGCCAGCAGCTTAGTGGGGACAGGGCAAGTCTACGAGCAGTACTTC.

The rearrangement links TRBV7-9 to TRBJ2-1, with 9 positions matching TRBD2. Germline CDR1 and CDR2: SEHNR and FQNEAQ (reference sequence). Trimming cost V 3 bases and J 5 bases; bases outside gene matches: 5. CDR3 length equals 15 residues. CDR3 sequence: CASSFIAGAHNEQFF. As DNA, the CDR3 is TGTGCCAGCAGCTTTATAGCGGGGGCTCACAATGAGCAGTTCTTC. The whole variable domain, filled in from reference TRBV7-9 and TRBJ2-1, reads DTGVSQNPRHKITKRGQNVTFRCDPISEHNRLYWYRQTLGQGPEFLTYFQNEAQLEKSRLLSDRFSAERPKGSFSTLEIQRTEQGDSAMYLCASSFIAGAHNEQFFGPGTRLTVL.

This clonotype has just a few counts. This chain uses TRBV6-1 with TRBJ1-1; the D is unclear. The CDR3 spans 13 residues. V dropped 4 bases and J dropped 6 bases, with 12 bases sitting between them. Germline CDR1 and CDR2: MNHNS and SASEGT. Written as DNA, the CDR3 is TGTGCCAGCAGTGCCCTCACGGAGGCTGAAGCTTTCTTT. This translates into CASSALTEAEAFF.

This clonotype was counted a few times. The chain carries TRBV20-1 and TRBJ2-7; no reliable D call. Trimming removed 2 bases at V and 0 bases at J, with 14 bases between. The CDR3 is 15 amino acids. CDR1 is DFQATT, CDR2 SNEGSKA, per germline (reference sequence). CDR3 in amino acids: CSARPRPVSSYEQYF. The CDR3 DNA is TGCAGTGCTAGACCCCGCCCTGTTAGCTCCTACGAGCAGTACTTC.

This clonotype was observed a few times. This chain links TRBV7-2 with TRBJ1-4, with TRBD1 matching 8 bases. Germline CDR1 reads SGHTA; CDR2 reads FQGNSA. This CDR3 is built from 15 residues. V gave up 5 bases and J gave up 5 bases; unmatched junction bases: 7. In nucleotides, the CDR3 is TGTGCCAGCAGCCCCGGGACAGGAAGAAATGAAAAACTGTTTTTT. Translated, it gives CASSPGTGRNEKLFF.

This clonotype was detected many times. For the CDR3, the DNA is TGCAGCGTCATCGGGGACACAAACTATGGCTACACCTTC. Encoded protein: CSVIGDTNYGYTF. The chain carries TRBV29-1 and TRBJ1-2, with TRBD1 as a possible D gene (6 bases). CDR3 size: 13 residues. Germline values: CDR1 SQVTM, CDR2 ANQGSEA. Trimming stripped 6 bases from V and 2 bases from J, with 13 bases between.

The V call is TRBV12-3 or TRBV12-4, the J call TRBJ1-1; the D is unclear. CDR3 length equals 15 residues. Trimming removed 3 bases at V and 4 bases at J, with 15 bases between. The CDR3 reads CASSFGTTAATEAFF. The CDR3 DNA sequence: TGTGCCAGCAGTTTCGGAACTACAGCGGCCACTGAAGCTTTCTTT.

This clonotype occurred a few times. The rearrangement joins TRBV27 to TRBJ2-3; possibly TRBD2 for D (5 bases). The germline gives CDR1 MNHEY, CDR2 SMNVEV (reference sequence). V was clipped by 6 bases and J by 6 bases, with 13 bases between them. This CDR3 contains 13 residues. The CDR3 DNA sequence: TGTGCCAGCAGCCTGGAGGTCTTGGATACGCAGTATTTT. Protein sequence: CASSLEVLDTQYF.

The chain uses TRBV6-2 or TRBV6-3 and TRBJ1-1; D gene ambiguous. There are 16 residues in the CDR3. V dropped 0 bases and J dropped 1 base, with 12 bases sitting between them. The V gene's germline CDR1 is MNHEY and CDR2 SVGEGT. The CDR3, as DNA: TGTGCCAGCAGTTACTCGCCGGCAGGATCGAACACTGAAGCTTTCTTT. Translation: CASSYSPAGSNTEAFF.

This clonotype was counted only a few times. The V and J genes are TRBV12-3 or TRBV12-4 and TRBJ2-5; TRBD1 aligns across 7 bases. Trimming at V came to 6 bases and at J to 3 bases, leaving 4 bases not matched to a gene. CDR3 length equals 13 residues. DNA for the CDR3: TGTGCCAGCAGCCGTGGACAGGAAGAGACCCAGTACTTC. Protein sequence: CASSRGQEETQYF.

This chain links TRBV7-8 with TRBJ2-4; maybe TRBD1 (7 bases). Trimming pared 6 bases from V and 3 bases from J, leaving 15 bases between. This CDR3 has 15 residues. CDR1 and CDR2 (germline): SGHVS, FQNEAQ. DNA of the CDR3: TGTGCCAGCAGTCAAAGCAGGGGGGTCAAAAACATTCAGTACTTC. This encodes CASSQSRGVKNIQYF.

The V gene is TRBV7-6, the J gene TRBJ1-6, with unresolved D. The CDR3 length is 14 residues. CDR1 is SGHVS and CDR2 is FNYEAQ in the germline V gene. V lost 1 base, J lost 7 bases, and 8 bases lay in between. The CDR3 here is CASSLGGLNSPLHF. The CDR3 nucleotides are TGTGCCAGCAGCTTAGGCGGTTTAAATTCACCCCTCCACTTT.

The genes are TRBV6-5 and TRBJ2-3; D might be TRBD2 (5 bases). The CDR3 runs 15 residues. Looked up from germline, CDR1 is MNHEY and CDR2 is SVGAGI. V gave up 6 bases and J gave up 3 bases, with 16 bases separating them. CDR3 DNA sequence: TGTGCCAGCAGCCCCCCATCTGGGGAGACAGATACGCAGTATTTT. Translated, it gives CASSPPSGETDTQYF.

The CDR3 spells CASSAMQGGNSPLHF. The CDR3 DNA reads TGTGCCAGCAGCGCTATGCAGGGGGGGAATTCACCCCTCCACTTT. The gene calls are TRBV9 and TRBJ1-6; TRBD1 aligns across 7 bases. CDR3 length: 15 residues. Germline values: CDR1 SGDLS, CDR2 YYNGEE. V was clipped by 3 bases and J by 7 bases; unmatched bases: 7. The whole variable domain, remainder taken from reference TRBV9 and TRBJ1-6, is DSGVTQTPKHLITATGQRVTLRCSPRSGDLSVYWYQQSLDQGLQFLIQYYNGEERAKGNILERFSAQQFPDLHSELNLSSLELGDSALYFCASSAMQGGNSPLHFGNGTRLTVT.

For the CDR3, the DNA is TGTGCCATCAGTCATAGATCAGGCGGCGCGAACACCGGGGAGCTGTTTTTT. Translation: CAISHRSGGANTGELFF. The V call is TRBV10-3, the J call TRBJ2-2; D remains unclear. V lost 5 bases, J lost 0 bases, and 16 bases lay in between. The CDR3 has 17 amino acids. Germline loops: CDR1 ENHRY, CDR2 SYGVKD.